The entry below gives a single TCR beta chain sequence along with its context. This clone appeared a few times. What antigen it recognizes has not been identified. Base qualities are not recorded, but no much larger clone differs from it by a single base. These data originate in a study of T cell responses to AZD1222 COVID-19 vaccine (dated by TCRdb to the early 2020s). About the investigation overall: A total of 233 trial participants underwent TCR sequencing, of whom roughly 210 had received two doses of AZD1222 and roughly 26 had received two doses of the MenACWY control vaccine. Trial participants were enrolled by age into 18-55, 56-69 and 70-plus year subgroups, with roughly 160, 29 and 62 TCR-sequenced participants respectively.

Broader findings and caveats from the paper: Because no day 14 peak-response samples were available, repertoires were characterized only after the peak T cell response. Nearly half of unique spike-specific TCRs reportedly recognized epitopes outside regions mutated in the B.1.351 and B.1.1.7 variants. Conclusions about previously exposed vaccinees were limited because only a handful of AZD1222 recipients were SARS-CoV-2 seropositive at baseline. A significant rise in spike-specific TCR breadth and depth was observed after two AZD1222 doses relative to day 0 and relative to MenACWY recipients. The 56-69-year group was small, and its depth increase did not reach significance, likely because of low power. The vaccine-associated CD4 TCRs covered the entire spike protein, and the dominant responses fell in regions 160-218 and 743-854. Most participants were white British and females outnumbered males, and the authors suggested that clonal diversity may have been underestimated.

Explained via the paper, the time point label denotes: about 28 days (+/-7) after the second vaccine dose. Explained via the paper, the treatment or condition label denotes: meningococcal conjugate vaccine given as trial control. Vaccinee samples came from UK trials COV001 and COV002, including a single-blind randomized controlled phase 2/3 trial of AZD1222 (ChAdOx1 nCoV-19) in healthy adults. Trial participant PBMC samples were collected at day 0 and day 28 after the second dose for TCRbeta chain sequencing. Germline trimming: 5 bases from V, 4 bases from J; junction bases outside gene matches: 6. For CDR1 and CDR2, the germline V gene (reference sequence) lists SEHNR and FQNEAQ. Counted from cysteine to phenylalanine, this CDR3 has 15 amino acids. The read is trimmed to its CDR3 DNA, 45 bases read in frame from base 1. The CDR3 regions of human TCRbeta chains were subjected to immunosequencing. In the original analysis: Repertoire TCRs were checked for matches against a reference library of SARS-CoV-2-specific TCRs that had been generated using the MIRA antigen-specificity platform. Breadth was defined as the fraction of unique TCRs that were SARS-CoV-2-associated, and depth was defined as the fraction of total T cells that were SARS-CoV-2-associated. Using the MIRA data, each spike-specific TCR was assigned both to the spike region to which the TCR was reactive and to a CD4 or CD8 class. Log10-transformed breadth and depth values were compared by one-way ANOVA with Sidak's multiple comparisons tests. This is the immuneACCESS table as TCRdb keeps it, with only in-frame sequences that have V and J called. A part of the clones is gone; compared with another copy, unresolved V genes explain less than half, and the rest is unexplained. V and J calls and clone size are copied from that table; D and trimming were computed from the DNA. The sample table holds 80,000 or so clones, of which about three quarters were seen once. The top ten clonotypes cover about 26% of the sample.

The source material was peripheral blood, sampled 28 days after the second dose of the MenACWY control vaccine. The receptor was isolated from an adult who received the MenACWY meningococcal vaccine as a control. The rearrangement combines TRBV7-9 with TRBJ2-1; TRBD2 aligns with 9 central bases. The CDR3 reads CASSARLAEYNEQFF. The nucleotides read TGTGCCAGCAGCGCCCGACTAGCGGAATACAATGAGCAGTTCTTC.